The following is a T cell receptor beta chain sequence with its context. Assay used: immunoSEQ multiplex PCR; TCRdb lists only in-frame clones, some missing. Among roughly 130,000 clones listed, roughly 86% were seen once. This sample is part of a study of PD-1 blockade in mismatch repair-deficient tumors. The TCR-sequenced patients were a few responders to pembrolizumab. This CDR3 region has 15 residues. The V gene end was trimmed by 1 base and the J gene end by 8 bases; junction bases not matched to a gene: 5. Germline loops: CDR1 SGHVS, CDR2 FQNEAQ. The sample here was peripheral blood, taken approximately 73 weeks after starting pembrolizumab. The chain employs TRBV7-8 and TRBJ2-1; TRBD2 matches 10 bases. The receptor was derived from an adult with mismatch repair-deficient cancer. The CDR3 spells CASSLVPAGGYEQFF. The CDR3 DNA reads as TGTGCCAGCAGCTTAGTGCCAGCGGGAGGGTATGAGCAGTTCTTC.